These 11 T cell receptor beta chains were sequenced from one sample in a study of blood T cell repertoires in COVID-19. Measured with immunoSEQ multiplex PCR; TCRdb has only the in-frame clones, and not every one. This sample has hundreds of thousands of clones, with about 83% found just once. Material for sequencing was PBMCs or T cells enriched from blood (not recorded which). Receptor source: a woman between 35 and 50 years old who had recovered from COVID-19.

The chain recombines TRBV24-1 with TRBJ1-1; D may be TRBD1 (6 bases). Trimming cost V 11 bases and J 1 base, with 22 bases left between them. CDR3 length: 16 amino acids. Germline V gene lookup returns CDR1 KGHDR and CDR2 SFDVKD. Here the CDR3 DNA reads TGTGCCAACCCCAAGTCATCCCAGGGGACGAACACTGAAGCTTTCTTT. Protein product: CANPKSSQGTNTEAFF.

V gene TRBV28 combines with J gene TRBJ2-1; TRBD2 aligns across 11 bases. Germline values: CDR1 MDHEN, CDR2 SYDVKM. This CDR3 has 13 residues. The J segment lost 12 bases and the V segment lost 8 bases, leaving 9 bases of the junction unmatched. CDR3 coding DNA: TGTGCCAGCGGACTAGCGGGCGCATTCGGGCAGTTCTTC. Its translation is CASGLAGAFGQFF.

This clone was detected only a few times. V usage is TRBV2 and J usage is TRBJ2-5; possible D gene TRBD2, 6 bases. The CDR3 loop spans 13 amino acids. Germline assignment: CDR1 SNHLY and CDR2 FYNNEI. The germline V and J ends were trimmed by 3 bases and 2 bases, with 7 bases remaining between them. The CDR3 region has the DNA TGTGCCAGCAGTGACGGGGGACAAGAGACCCAGTACTTC. Translation gives CASSDGGQETQYF.

In its sample, this clone was seen once. The chain combines TRBV12-3 or TRBV12-4 with TRBJ2-2, with 7 bases matching TRBD1. V dropped 10 bases and J dropped 1; count of bases not matched to a gene: 3. The CDR3 has 13 residues. The CDR3 spells CATRQGNTGELFF. The CDR3 DNA sequence: TGTGCCACCAGACAGGGGAACACCGGGGAGCTGTTTTTT.

The V gene is TRBV10-3, the J gene TRBJ2-1, with D possibly being TRBD2 (5 bases). The CDR3 is made up of 14 amino acids. From germline, CDR1 is ENHRY and CDR2 SYGVKD. V lost 8 bases and J 0 bases, leaving 11 bases between the germline ends. CDR3 DNA: TGTGCCATCCACGCGGGTAGCTCCTACAATGAGCAGTTCTTC. It specifies CAIHAGSSYNEQFF.

The gene calls are TRBV5-1 and TRBJ2-1; 10 nucleotides agree with TRBD2. V trimming: 4 bases; J trimming: 7 bases; junction bases outside the gene matches: 5. The germline CDR1 and CDR2 sequences are SGHRS and YFSETQ. CDR3 length: 14 amino acids. The CDR3 coding sequence is TGCGCCAGCAGCCTGGGACTAGCGACGAATGAGCAGTTCTTC. It yields the protein CASSLGLATNEQFF.

The genes are TRBV30 and TRBJ1-6; D is undetermined. V gave up 2 bases and J gave up 5 bases, with 13 bases separating them. Looked up from germline, CDR1 is GTSNPN and CDR2 is SVGIG (reference sequence). This CDR3 has 15 residues. In nucleotides, the CDR3 is TGTGCCTGGAGTTCCTTCGGGAGCAATAATTCACCCCTCCACTTT. Encoded protein: CAWSSFGSNNSPLHF.

The CDR3, as DNA: TGTGCCACCAGTGCTGGCGGGTATAATTCACCCCTCCACTTT. Protein product: CATSAGGYNSPLHF. The V gene is TRBV24-1, the J gene TRBJ1-6; D is unresolved. Per germline, CDR1 KGHDR and CDR2 SFDVKD. The ends were cut back, 5 bases at V and 4 bases at J, with 8 bases in the middle. The length of the CDR3 is 14 residues.

The chain carries TRBV5-6 and TRBJ1-2; 9 bases line up with TRBD1. CDR1 is SGHDT and CDR2 is YYEEEE in the germline V gene. The J segment lost 2 bases and the V segment lost 0 bases, leaving 2 bases of the junction unmatched. This CDR3 spans 15 amino acids. The CDR3 loop is CASSLGTGENYGYTF. The CDR3 coding sequence is TGTGCCAGCAGCTTGGGGACAGGGGAGAACTATGGCTACACCTTC. Using reference TRBV5-6 and TRBJ1-2 for the parts outside the CDR3, the full variable domain is DAGVTQSPTHLIKTRGQQVTLRCSPKSGHDTVSWYQQALGQGPQFIFQYYEEEERQRGNFPDRFSGHQFPNYSSELNVNALLLGDSALYLCASSLGTGENYGYTFGSGTRLTVV.

CDR3 sequence: CASSRLRAGETQYF. Here the CDR3 DNA reads TGTGCCAGCAGTAGACTCAGGGCAGGGGAGACCCAGTACTTC. This chain uses TRBV27 with TRBJ2-5, with a possible D match to TRBD1 (5 bases). V was shortened by 5 bases and J by 5 bases, with 15 bases between the two germline ends. Germline V gives CDR1 MNHEY, CDR2 SMNVEV (reference sequence). The CDR3 runs 14 residues.

The chain carries TRBV7-9 and TRBJ1-2, with D perhaps matching TRBD1 (5 bases). CDR1 and CDR2 from the germline V gene are SEHNR and FQNEAQ (reference sequence). This CDR3 comprises 15 residues. V lost 7 bases and J lost 2, with 17 bases in between. The CDR3 region is CASTEAGIGNYGYTF. The CDR3 DNA sequence: TGTGCCAGCACAGAGGCAGGGATCGGAAACTATGGCTACACCTTC.